Following are 3 T cell receptor beta chains from one sample sequenced in a study of identical twins. TCRdb fed the 5' RACE reads into MiXCR, producing one record per CDR3 protein. The sample shows about 520,000 distinct CDR3 sequences, roughly a fifth of them seen only once. The same data also contributed to another study, on T cells expressing NK-cell markers.

Sample: CD4+ T cells sorted from blood. The receptors derive from a woman aged 18-29 years in good health.

This clonotype was counted at least ten times. The chain uses TRBV12-3 or TRBV12-4 and TRBJ2-7, with 7 bases fitting TRBD1. With 8 bases clipped from V and 4 bases from J, the junction kept 8 bases outside the gene matches. CDR3 length: 13 residues. The CDR3 here is CASGRDRAYEQYF. CDR3 DNA: TGTGCCAGCGGAAGGGACAGAGCTTACGAGCAGTACTTC.

This clonotype was observed a few times. The gene calls are TRBV20-1 and TRBJ2-3; 8 positions agree with TRBD2. Germline loops: CDR1 DFQATT, CDR2 SNEGSKA (reference sequence). The ends lost 1 base at V and 0 bases at J; junction bases unmatched: 6. The CDR3 spans 16 residues. CDR3 bases: TGCAGTGCTAGAGTTCCGGGAGGGCTAAGCACAGATACGCAGTATTTT. Translated: CSARVPGGLSTDTQYF.

The gene calls are TRBV20-1 and TRBJ2-3; the D gene is possibly TRBD2 (5 bases). Germline values: CDR1 DFQATT, CDR2 SNEGSKA (reference sequence). The CDR3 is 13 residues long. With 3 bases removed from V and 3 bases from J, the gap between germline ends came to 10 bases. CDR3 nucleotide sequence: TGCAGTGCTAGGGGAGCTCCGACAGATACGCAGTATTTT. This translates into CSARGAPTDTQYF.